Each of the 8 T cell receptor beta chains below was sequenced from the same sample in a study of blood T cell repertoires in COVID-19. Clones were sequenced by immunoSEQ multiplex PCR, and TCRdb holds only the in-frame ones, with some missing. This table holds around 77,000 clones, 65% to 80% found once. Sequencing was done on a sample of peripheral blood. The receptors derive from a woman over 75 with active or convalescent COVID-19.

This chain joins TRBV27 and TRBJ2-5; the match to TRBD2 covers 8 bases. The CDR3 runs to 15 residues. The germline CDR1 and CDR2 sequences are MNHEY and SMNVEV (reference sequence). V shed 4 bases, J shed 7 bases, and the junction held 11 bases outside the gene matches. The CDR3 bases are TGTGCCAGCAGTTCCGGGGGGGCGGTACCGACGACCCAGTACTTC. Protein sequence: CASSSGGAVPTTQYF.

CDR3 protein: CASSPSGGGWTEAFF. The CDR3 DNA follows: TGTGCCAGCAGTCCGTCAGGGGGCGGGTGGACTGAAGCTTTCTTT. This sequence joins TRBV6-5 and TRBJ1-1; 8 bases are shared with TRBD1. CDR3 size: 15 residues. After removal of 5 bases from V and 5 bases from J, the junction contained 10 bases not matched to a gene. Germline V gene lookup returns CDR1 MNHEY and CDR2 SVGAGI.

This clone was counted only a few times. The V call is TRBV27, the J call TRBJ2-2; TRBD2 matches 9 bases. Germline V gives CDR1 MNHEY, CDR2 SMNVEV (reference sequence). V lost 7 bases, J lost 4 bases, and 7 bases stayed unmatched. CDR3 size: 15 residues. CDR3 region: CASKVIAGVTGELFF. CDR3 in DNA: TGTGCCAGCAAAGTAATAGCGGGGGTCACCGGGGAGCTGTTTTTT.

The chain recombines TRBV9 with TRBJ2-7; 7 nucleotides align to TRBD2. V lost 0 bases and J lost 3; bases outside the gene matches: 6. The germline gives CDR1 SGDLS, CDR2 YYNGEE. This CDR3 is built from 15 residues. CDR3 protein: CASSVAGGPFYEQYF. The CDR3 bases are TGTGCCAGCAGCGTAGCGGGGGGTCCCTTCTACGAGCAGTACTTC.

This chain connects TRBV1 to TRBJ2-5; TRBD1 was called by the table and not checked on the DNA. TRBV1 is described as a pseudogene. The CDR3 contains 15 residues. For the CDR3, the DNA is TGCACCAGCAGCCAACGGGACAGGAGAAAAGAGACCCAGTACTTC. Translating gives CTSSQRDRRKETQYF.

The V call is TRBV12-3 or TRBV12-4, the J call TRBJ1-1; a weak D match, TRBD1 (6 bases). The CDR3 runs 13 residues. Trimming took 4 bases from V and 10 from J, leaving 16 bases between them. The CDR3 region has the DNA TGTGCCAGCAGTTCCACAGGGAGTCGTGGAGCTTTCTTT. Its translation: CASSSTGSRGAFF.

The chain employs TRBV2 and TRBJ1-2, with a possible D match to TRBD1 (5 bases). In germline, CDR1 is SNHLY, CDR2 FYNNEI. This CDR3 comprises 14 residues. V was cut by 3 bases and J by 4 bases, with 12 bases left in between. CDR3 loop: CASSEGQTVYGYTF. The CDR3 region has the DNA TGTGCCAGCAGTGAGGGGCAGACAGTCTATGGCTACACCTTC.

V gene TRBV5-6 combines with J gene TRBJ1-1, with D maybe TRBD1 (5 bases). The germline gives CDR1 SGHDT, CDR2 YYEEEE. V shed 3 bases and J shed 0 bases, with 15 bases lying between them. This CDR3 has 16 amino acids. The chain's CDR3 is CASSSTVTAMNTEAFF. CDR3 sequence (DNA): TGTGCCAGCAGCTCTACGGTGACAGCCATGAACACTGAAGCTTTCTTT. Together with reference TRBV5-6 and TRBJ1-1, the CDR3 gives the full variable domain: DAGVTQSPTHLIKTRGQQVTLRCSPKSGHDTVSWYQQALGQGPQFIFQYYEEEERQRGNFPDRFSGHQFPNYSSELNVNALLLGDSALYLCASSSTVTAMNTEAFFGQGTRLTVV.